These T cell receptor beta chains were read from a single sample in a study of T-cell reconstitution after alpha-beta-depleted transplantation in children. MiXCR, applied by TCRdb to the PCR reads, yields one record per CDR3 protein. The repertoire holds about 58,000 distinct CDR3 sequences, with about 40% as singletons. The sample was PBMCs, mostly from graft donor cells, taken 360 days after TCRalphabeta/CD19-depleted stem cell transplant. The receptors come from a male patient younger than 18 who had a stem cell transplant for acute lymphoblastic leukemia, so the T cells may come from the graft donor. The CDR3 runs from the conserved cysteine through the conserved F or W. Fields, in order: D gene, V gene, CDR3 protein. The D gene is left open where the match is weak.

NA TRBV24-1 CATSDSGSSYNEQFF
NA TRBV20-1 CSAREAGFTDTQYF
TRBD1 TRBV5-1 CASTHRPGQESYEQYF
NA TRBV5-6 CASSLKPTYSSGANVLTF
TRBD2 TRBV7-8 CASSAGDPYNEQFF
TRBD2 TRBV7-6 CASSLEGLVYNEQFF
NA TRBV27 CASSHTDTQYF
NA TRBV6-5 CASSYSSWGDTQYF
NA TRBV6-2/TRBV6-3 CASSPLGGPSTDTQYF
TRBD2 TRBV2 CAIIAGGDEQFF
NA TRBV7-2 CASSLIALPLGTDTQYF
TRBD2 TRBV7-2 CASTLTSGGETQYF
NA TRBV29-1 CSVVTARGATYEQFF
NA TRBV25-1 CASSVVSTDTQYF
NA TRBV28 CASRNRNEQFF
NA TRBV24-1 CATSDSGSEQFF
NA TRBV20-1 CSGREYNQPQHF
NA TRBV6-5 CASSYFYGDTEAFF
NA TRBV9 CASSARGRNTEAFF
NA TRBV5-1 CASSNTGTAYNEQFF
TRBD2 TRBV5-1 CASSLASGGANYNEQFF
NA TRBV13 CASSRRGGNEKLFF
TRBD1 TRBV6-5 CASIIRDRGYNEQFF
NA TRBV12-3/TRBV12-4 CASSLNRRTEAFF
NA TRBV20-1 CSATGVGNQPQHF
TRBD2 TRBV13 CASSLGLVKAQYF
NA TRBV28 CASSPNQKDHTYEQYF
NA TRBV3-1 CASSQERGGYTDTQYF
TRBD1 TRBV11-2 CASSLKTGNYNEQFF
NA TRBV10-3 CAISGPGSVEAFF
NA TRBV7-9 CASSPGGANTEAFF
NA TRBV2 CATMTANTGELFF
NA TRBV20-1 CSARDPGADTQYF
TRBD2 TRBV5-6 CASSFLIPLAGGYNEQFF
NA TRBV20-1 CSASYLDSNQPQHF
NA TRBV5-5 CASSSREQFF
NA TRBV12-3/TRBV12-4 CASSFVGATDTQYF
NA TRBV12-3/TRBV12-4 CASSLGGSRAYNEQFF
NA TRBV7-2 CASSLVMTYNEQFF
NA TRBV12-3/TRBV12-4 CASSFPQGIGTGELFF
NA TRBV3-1 CASSQGGGGNNNQPQHF
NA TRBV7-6 CASSPGSPEQYF
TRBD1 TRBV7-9 CASSHRQGANYGYTF
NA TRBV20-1 CSARGTGYSNQPQHF
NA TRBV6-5 CASSYSLVVTDTQYF
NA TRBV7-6 CASSSDSFYEQYF
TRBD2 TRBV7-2 CASSLSSGGANEQFF
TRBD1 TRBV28 CASSPSSPLKTGGTEAFF
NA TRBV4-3 CASSQPGRAQYF
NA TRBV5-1 CASTYWQGNTEAFF
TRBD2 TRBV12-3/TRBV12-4 CASSRLATGELFF
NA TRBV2 CASSPGPKNTEAFF
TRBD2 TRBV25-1 CASSDGRWTTDTQYF
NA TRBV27 CASSFLGAVEQYF
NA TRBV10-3 CAISGPADAETQYF